The T cell receptor beta chain under discussion was sequenced for a study of response to subunit inactivated influenza vaccine. Trimming cost V 5 bases and J 1 base; bases outside gene matches: 9. The CDR3 covers 16 residues. The study, taken as a whole, reports: Every seasonal influenza vaccination brings in few new T cells, the authors suggested.

MiXCR was run by TCRdb on the RT-PCR reads, yielding one entry per CDR3 protein. Altogether about 180,000 distinct CDR3 sequences are present, about 10% being singletons, with the ten largest covering about a third. This clonotype was picked up a small number of times. The antigen is unknown. The sequence came from a man aged 50 to 75 who received an inactivated influenza vaccine. The sequenced sample was CD8+ T cells sorted from PBMCs, obtained around 25 months after vaccination. The chain employs TRBV12-3 or TRBV12-4 and TRBJ2-3, with 7 bases matching TRBD2. CDR3 in amino acids: CASSPDGGTRTDTQYF. For the CDR3, the DNA is TGTGCCAGCAGTCCAGACGGGGGGACTCGCACAGATACGCAGTATTTT.